The 20 T cell receptor beta chains listed next were all sequenced from one sample in a study of OX40 agonist ivuxolimab in advanced cancers. Profiled with immunoSEQ multiplex PCR; TCRdb holds only in-frame clones, not every one. The data show tens of thousands of clones, with 70% to 90% seen just once and 15% to 20% held by the top ten. The sample consisted of CD4+ or CD8+ T cells sorted from blood, taken in a trial of the OX40 agonist ivuxolimab. These receptors were taken from an adult with an advanced solid tumor such as melanoma, head and neck, liver or kidney cancer.

A few counts support this clone. The J gene is TRBJ1-2, the V gene TRBV9; D unresolved. Germline loops: CDR1 SGDLS, CDR2 YYNGEE. Trimming removed 1 base at V and 2 bases at J, with 0 bases between. This CDR3 contains 11 residues. The CDR3 DNA reads TGTGCCAGCAGCGTAAACTATGGCTACACCTTC. Its translation is CASSVNYGYTF.

The rearrangement links TRBV4-1 to TRBJ2-1, with 7 bases that match TRBD2. The CDR3 contains 15 residues. J gave up 5 bases and V 3 bases, and 7 bases lay outside the gene matches. CDR1 and CDR2 from the germline V gene are MGHRA and YSYEKL. CDR3 amino acids: CASSQALGGNNEQFF. The DNA of the CDR3 is TGCGCCAGCAGCCAGGCCCTGGGAGGGAACAATGAGCAGTTCTTC.

The rearrangement uses TRBV5-1 and TRBJ2-1; 10 bases are shared with TRBD2. V lost 5 bases and J lost 0; bases outside the gene matches: 2. Germline lookup yields CDR1 SGHRS and CDR2 YFSETQ. The CDR3 length is 15 residues. The CDR3 reads CASSASGSSYNEQFF. In DNA, the CDR3 is TGCGCCAGCAGTGCTAGCGGGAGCTCCTACAATGAGCAGTTCTTC.

This rearrangement joins TRBV9 to TRBJ1-3; TRBD1 matches 7 bases. The ends lost 4 bases at V and 6 bases at J; junction bases unmatched: 16. Per the germline V gene, CDR1 is SGDLS and CDR2 is YYNGEE. The CDR3 is made up of 17 amino acids. CDR3 nucleotide sequence: TGTGCCAGCAGCTCAACCTCAAGGCGACAGGGATCAAACACCATATATTTT. Translation gives CASSSTSRRQGSNTIYF.

V and J are TRBV19 and TRBJ2-3; D possibly corresponds to TRBD2 (6 bases). V was trimmed by 5 bases and J by 2 bases, leaving 11 bases between them. The germline V gene encodes CDR1 LNHDA and CDR2 SQIVND (reference sequence). CDR3 size: 14 residues. CDR3 in amino acids: CASSFRDFTDTQYF. As DNA, the CDR3 is TGTGCCAGTAGTTTCCGGGACTTCACAGATACGCAGTATTTT.

The genes are TRBV6-7 and TRBJ1-2; D may be TRBD1 (6 bases). TRBV6-7 is an ORF for which the function is uncertain. Trimming shortened V by 7 bases and J by 4 bases, and 22 bases separated the two germline ends. There are 16 residues in the CDR3. CDR3 protein: CASNFAKLGGAYGYTF. The CDR3 nucleotides read TGTGCCAGCAACTTCGCAAAGCTCGGGGGCGCCTATGGCTACACCTTC.

The chain is built from TRBV7-9 and TRBJ2-7; D is tentatively TRBD1 or TRBD2 (5 bases each). There are 14 residues in the CDR3. Germline V CDR1 and CDR2: SEHNR, FQNEAQ (reference sequence). Trimming stripped 5 bases from V and 2 bases from J, with 13 bases between. The DNA of the CDR3 is TGTGCCAGCAGCGTCCGGGACGGACCCTACGAGCAGTACTTC. Residues: CASSVRDGPYEQYF.

The genes are TRBV7-9 and TRBJ2-5; 8 nucleotides agree with TRBD1. CDR1 and CDR2 from the germline V gene are SEHNR and FQNEAQ (reference sequence). The CDR3 runs to 13 residues. The ends lost 3 bases at V and 7 bases at J; junction bases unmatched: 4. CDR3 coding DNA: TGTGCCAGCAGCTTGGGACAGGCTGGGACCCAGTACTTC. Residues: CASSLGQAGTQYF. The full variable domain, in which reference TRBV7-9 and TRBJ2-5 provide the parts outside the CDR3, is DTGVSQNPRHKITKRGQNVTFRCDPISEHNRLYWYRQTLGQGPEFLTYFQNEAQLEKSRLLSDRFSAERPKGSFSTLEIQRTEQGDSAMYLCASSLGQAGTQYFGPGTRLLVL.

This clone has just one count. The genes are TRBV29-1 and TRBJ2-7; D uncertain. The germline gives CDR1 SQVTM, CDR2 ANQGSEA. This CDR3 is built from 13 residues. Trimming removed 0 bases at V and 2 bases at J, with 8 bases between. CDR3 protein: CSVEDLVTYEQYF. Written as DNA, the CDR3 is TGCAGCGTTGAAGATCTAGTAACCTACGAGCAGTACTTC.

Only a few counts were recorded for this clone. The chain is built from TRBV28 and TRBJ2-2; weak D call: TRBD2 (6 bases). Germline assignment: CDR1 MDHEN and CDR2 SYDVKM. This CDR3 spans 16 amino acids. V lost 7 bases and J 0 bases, leaving 15 bases between the germline ends. CDR3 sequence (DNA): TGTGCCAGCACCCCTGGGGGAGGACCGAACACCGGGGAGCTGTTTTTT. This sequence encodes CASTPGGGPNTGELFF.

This chain connects TRBV28 to TRBJ1-1; D ambiguous. From germline, CDR1 is MDHEN and CDR2 SYDVKM. This CDR3 spans 14 amino acids. V lost 3 bases to trimming and J lost 7 bases, with 15 bases between them. The CDR3 DNA is TGTGCCAGCAGTTTCCCTCGGGCGTTTAGTGAAGCTTTCTTT. This translates into CASSFPRAFSEAFF.

The J gene is TRBJ1-5, the V gene TRBV6-1; D not certain. The V and J ends lost 5 bases and 0 bases respectively, with 8 bases between them. In germline, CDR1 is MNHNS, CDR2 SASEGT. This CDR3 is 14 amino acids long. The chain's CDR3 is CASSQAYSNQPQHF. DNA of the CDR3: TGTGCCAGCAGTCAGGCCTATAGCAATCAGCCCCAGCATTTT.

This sequence joins TRBV29-1 and TRBJ2-1, with no clear D. This CDR3 has 12 residues. Germline CDR1 is SQVTM and CDR2 is ANQGSEA. V gave up 6 bases and J gave up 4 bases, with 10 bases separating them. The CDR3 spells CSVGDGYNEQFF. The CDR3, as DNA: TGCAGCGTCGGAGACGGGTACAATGAGCAGTTCTTC.

As regards this clone: A junction end diverges from the germline sequence, so it may reflect a read error. The chain combines TRBV7-7 with TRBJ2-5, with 7 positions matching TRBD2. There are 14 residues in the CDR3. From germline, CDR1 is SSHAT and CDR2 FNYEAQ (reference sequence). CDR3 region: CASSLGEGIETQYF. The CDR3 coding sequence is TGTGCTAGCAGCTTAGGGGAGGGTATCGAGACCCAGTACTTC.

This chain links TRBV11-3 with TRBJ2-3; 8 bases align to TRBD2. This CDR3 has 14 amino acids. The germline V gene encodes CDR1 SGHNT and CDR2 YENEEA. Trimming cost V 5 bases and J 1 base; bases outside gene matches: 2. The CDR3 protein is CASSPGGRTDTQYF. Written as DNA, the CDR3 is TGTGCCAGCAGCCCGGGAGGGCGCACAGATACGCAGTATTTT.

The V and J genes are TRBV6-5 and TRBJ2-1; D gene unclear. Germline assignment: CDR1 MNHEY and CDR2 SVGAGI. The CDR3 is 14 residues long. Trimming took off 2 bases at V and 7 bases at J, with 12 bases between the two ends. CDR3 sequence reads: CASSYAQTGNEQFF. CDR3 DNA: TGTGCCAGCAGTTACGCCCAAACTGGGAATGAGCAGTTCTTC.

The chain has TRBV28 and TRBJ1-2, with D possibly TRBD1 on 5 matching bases. This CDR3 is 14 amino acids long. CDR1 is MDHEN and CDR2 is SYDVKM in the germline V gene. V was cut by 6 bases and J by 4 bases, with 15 bases left in between. The CDR3: CASSPMAGSYGYTF. In DNA form, the CDR3 reads TGTGCCAGCAGCCCCATGGCAGGGTCCTATGGCTACACCTTC.

The chain couples TRBV2 to TRBJ1-2; no reliable D call. The CDR3 has 12 residues. The V and J ends lost 7 bases and 4 bases respectively, with 10 bases between them. Germline V gene lookup returns CDR1 SNHLY and CDR2 FYNNEI. The CDR3 DNA is TGTGCCAGCACCAAAGAGGGCTATGGCTACACCTTC. As protein: CASTKEGYGYTF.

The chain recombines TRBV2 with TRBJ2-3; D unclear. V was trimmed by 4 bases and J by 0 bases, leaving 11 bases between them. The CDR3 sequence is 15 residues long. Germline lookup yields CDR1 SNHLY and CDR2 FYNNEI. The CDR3, as DNA: TGTGCCAGCAGTGTGATGGGTCCAAGCACAGATACGCAGTATTTT. Translating it yields CASSVMGPSTDTQYF.

J is TRBJ1-3 and V is TRBV7-2; D is undetermined. CDR1 SGHTA and CDR2 FQGNSA come from the germline V gene. V lost 5 bases and J 2 bases, leaving 10 bases between the germline ends. The CDR3 covers 14 residues. Here the CDR3 DNA reads TGTGCCAGCAGCCGCATAAGGGCTGGAAACACCATATATTTT. It translates to CASSRIRAGNTIYF.